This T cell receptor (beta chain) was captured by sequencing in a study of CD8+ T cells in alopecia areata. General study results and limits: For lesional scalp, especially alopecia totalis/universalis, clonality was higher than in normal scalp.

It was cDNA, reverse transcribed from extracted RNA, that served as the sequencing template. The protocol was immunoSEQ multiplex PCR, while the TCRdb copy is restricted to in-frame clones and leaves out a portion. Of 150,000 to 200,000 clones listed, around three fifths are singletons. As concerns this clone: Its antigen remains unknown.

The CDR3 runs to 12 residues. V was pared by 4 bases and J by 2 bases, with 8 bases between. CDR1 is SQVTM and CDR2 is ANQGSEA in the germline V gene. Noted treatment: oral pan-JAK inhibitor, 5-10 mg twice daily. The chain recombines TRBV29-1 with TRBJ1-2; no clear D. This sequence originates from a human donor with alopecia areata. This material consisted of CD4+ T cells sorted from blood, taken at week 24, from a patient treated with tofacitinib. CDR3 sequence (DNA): TGCAGCGTTGTTAAGCAAAACTATGGCTACACCTTC. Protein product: CSVVKQNYGYTF.